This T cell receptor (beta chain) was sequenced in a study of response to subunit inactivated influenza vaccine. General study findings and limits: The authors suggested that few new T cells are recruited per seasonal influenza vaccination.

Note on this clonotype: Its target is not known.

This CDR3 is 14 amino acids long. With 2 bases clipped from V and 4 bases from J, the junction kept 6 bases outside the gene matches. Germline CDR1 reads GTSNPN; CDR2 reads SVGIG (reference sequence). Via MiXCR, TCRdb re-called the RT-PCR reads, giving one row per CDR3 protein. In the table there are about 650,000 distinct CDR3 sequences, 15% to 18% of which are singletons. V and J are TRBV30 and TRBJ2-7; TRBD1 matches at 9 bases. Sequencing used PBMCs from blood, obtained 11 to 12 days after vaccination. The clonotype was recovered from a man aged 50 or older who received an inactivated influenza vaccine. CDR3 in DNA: TGTGCCTGGAGTACAGGGGGCGCGTCTTACGAGCAGTACTTC. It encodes CAWSTGGASYEQYF.